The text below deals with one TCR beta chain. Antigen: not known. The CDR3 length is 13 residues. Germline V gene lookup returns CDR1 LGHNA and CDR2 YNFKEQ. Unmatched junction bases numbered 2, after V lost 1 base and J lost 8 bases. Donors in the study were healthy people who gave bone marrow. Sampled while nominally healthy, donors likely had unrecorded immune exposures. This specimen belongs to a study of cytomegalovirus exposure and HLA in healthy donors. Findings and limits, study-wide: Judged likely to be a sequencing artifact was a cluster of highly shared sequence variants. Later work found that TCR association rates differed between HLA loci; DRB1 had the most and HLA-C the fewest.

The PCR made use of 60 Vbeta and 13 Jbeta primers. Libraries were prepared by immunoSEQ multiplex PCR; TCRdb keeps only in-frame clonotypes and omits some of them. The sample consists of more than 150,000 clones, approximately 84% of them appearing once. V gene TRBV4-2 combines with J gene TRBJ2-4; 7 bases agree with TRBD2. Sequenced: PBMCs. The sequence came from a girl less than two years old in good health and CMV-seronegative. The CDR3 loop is CASSQGGRDIQYF. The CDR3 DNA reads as TGTGCCAGCAGCCAAGGCGGGAGAGACATTCAGTACTTC.